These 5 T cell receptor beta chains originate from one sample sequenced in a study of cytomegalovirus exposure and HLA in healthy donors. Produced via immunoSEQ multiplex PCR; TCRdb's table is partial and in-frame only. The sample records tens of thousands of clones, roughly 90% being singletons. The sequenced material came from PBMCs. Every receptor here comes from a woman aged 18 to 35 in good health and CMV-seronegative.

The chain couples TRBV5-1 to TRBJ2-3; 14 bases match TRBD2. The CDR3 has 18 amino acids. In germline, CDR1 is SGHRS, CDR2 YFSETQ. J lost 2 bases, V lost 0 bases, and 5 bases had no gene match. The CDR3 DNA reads TGCGCCAGCAGCTTGGGACTAGCGGGGGGGGCCGTCACAGATACGCAGTATTTT. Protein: CASSLGLAGGAVTDTQYF.

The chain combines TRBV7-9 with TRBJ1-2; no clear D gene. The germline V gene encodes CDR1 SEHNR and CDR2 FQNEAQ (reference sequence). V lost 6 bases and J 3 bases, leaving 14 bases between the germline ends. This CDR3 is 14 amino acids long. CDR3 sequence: CASSLSEFDYGYTF. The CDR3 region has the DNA TGTGCCAGCAGTTTAAGCGAATTCGACTATGGCTACACCTTC.

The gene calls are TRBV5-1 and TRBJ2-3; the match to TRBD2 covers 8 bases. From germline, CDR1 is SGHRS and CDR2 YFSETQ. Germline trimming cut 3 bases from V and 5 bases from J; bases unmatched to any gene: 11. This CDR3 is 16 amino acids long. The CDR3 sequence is CASSSPPAGALDTQYF. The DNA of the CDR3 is TGCGCCAGCAGCTCACCCCCAGCGGGAGCGTTAGATACGCAGTATTTT.

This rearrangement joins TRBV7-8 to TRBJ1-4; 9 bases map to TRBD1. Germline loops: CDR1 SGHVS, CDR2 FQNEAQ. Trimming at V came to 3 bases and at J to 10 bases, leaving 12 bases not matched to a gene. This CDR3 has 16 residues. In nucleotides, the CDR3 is TGTGCCAGCAGCTTGGACGTCGACAGGGGGGTCGGAAAACTGTTTTTT. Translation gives CASSLDVDRGVGKLFF.

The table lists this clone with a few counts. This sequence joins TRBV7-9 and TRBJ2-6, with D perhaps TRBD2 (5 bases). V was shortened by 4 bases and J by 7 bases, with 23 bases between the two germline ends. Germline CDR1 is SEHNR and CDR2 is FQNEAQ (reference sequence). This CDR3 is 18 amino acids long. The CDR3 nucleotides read TGTGCCAGCAGCTCCACGACAACTAGGGCCCGGGGAGCCAACGTCCTGACTTTC. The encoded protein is CASSSTTTRARGANVLTF.